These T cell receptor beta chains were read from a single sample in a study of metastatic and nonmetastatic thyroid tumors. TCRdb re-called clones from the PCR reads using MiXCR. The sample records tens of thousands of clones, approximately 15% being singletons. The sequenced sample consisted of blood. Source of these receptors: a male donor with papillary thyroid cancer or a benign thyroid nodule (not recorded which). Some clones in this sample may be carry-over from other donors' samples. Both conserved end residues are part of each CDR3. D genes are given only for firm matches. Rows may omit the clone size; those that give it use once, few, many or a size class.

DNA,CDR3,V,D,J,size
TGTGCCAGTAGTATGGAGGGGCGAGAGACCCAGTACTTC,CASSMEGRETQYF,TRBV19,.,TRBJ2-5,.
TGTGCCAGCAGTTTCGTCTCCACTGAAGCTTTCTTT,CASSFVSTEAFF,TRBV12-3/TRBV12-4,.,TRBJ1-1,few
TGCGCCAGCAGCTTGGGGGCGGGGGAGACCCAGTACTTC,CASSLGAGETQYF,TRBV5-1,.,TRBJ2-5,many
TGTGCCAGCAGTTCGCTACTCTTGGACGGGAACACTGAAGCTTTCTTT,CASSSLLLDGNTEAFF,TRBV6-1,.,TRBJ1-1,many
TGTGCCAGCAGCGGGCGGAGAGGGCCGAACAATGAGCAGTTCTTC,CASSGRRGPNNEQFF,TRBV9,.,TRBJ2-1,many
TGTGCCAGCAGTCCGGACAGTTACAATCAGCCCCAGCATTTT,CASSPDSYNQPQHF,TRBV28,.,TRBJ1-5,many
TGTGCCAGCAGTTTTTCTGGGACCCCTGAAGCTTTCTTT,CASSFSGTPEAFF,TRBV28,.,TRBJ1-1,.
TGTGCCAGCAGCCAGGCGGGACTCCCCTCCTACGAGCAGTACTTC,CASSQAGLPSYEQYF,TRBV14,.,TRBJ2-7,many
TGTGCCAGCAGATCCGACAGGGCGCGCGACTATGGTTACACCTTC,CASRSDRARDYGYTF,TRBV28,TRBD1,TRBJ1-2,few
TGTGCCAGCTCACCGATAAGGGAGGTCACCGGGGAGCTGTTTTTT,CASSPIREVTGELFF,TRBV18,.,TRBJ2-2,many
TGTGCCAGCAGCTTAGGGGCGAGGGGTGAAAAACTGTTTTTT,CASSLGARGEKLFF,TRBV7-9,.,TRBJ1-4,many
TGTGCCAGCAGCCCCAACCGGTGGGACGAAGCTTTCTTT,CASSPNRWDEAFF,TRBV7-8,.,TRBJ1-1,many
TGTGCCAGCAGCTCCTCGGCACCATCAGGCGGCTACACCTTC,CASSSSAPSGGYTF,TRBV7-9,.,TRBJ1-2,few
TGTGCCAGCAACAGGGATTACTACGAGCAGTACTTC,CASNRDYYEQYF,TRBV12-3/TRBV12-4,.,TRBJ2-7,few
TGTGCCATCAGTCCAGACACGCGTCAGCCCCAGCATTTT,CAISPDTRQPQHF,TRBV10-3,.,TRBJ1-5,.
TGTGCCTGGGTCAGGGGGTCTGGCGACGAGCAGTACTTC,CAWVRGSGDEQYF,TRBV30,TRBD1,TRBJ2-7,.
TGCAGTGCTCTAGAGGGAACTAGCGGGAGGGCCGATGAGCAGTTCTTC,CSALEGTSGRADEQFF,TRBV20-1,TRBD2,TRBJ2-1,many
TGTGCCATCAGTGAGTCTGGTACGGAACACTACTCCTACGAGCAGTACTTC,CAISESGTEHYSYEQYF,TRBV10-3,.,TRBJ2-7,.
TGTGCCAGCAGTTTTAATCTAATTCCGGGACTAGCGGGATCCACAGATACGCAGTATTTT,CASSFNLIPGLAGSTDTQYF,TRBV12-3/TRBV12-4,TRBD2,TRBJ2-3,many
TGTGCCAGCAGTTACTCGACGGGGGGCTACGAGCAGTACTTC,CASSYSTGGYEQYF,TRBV6-5,TRBD2,TRBJ2-7,medium-sized
TGTGCCTGGAGTGCGGGACAGGGTTCCTACGAGCAGTACTTC,CAWSAGQGSYEQYF,TRBV30,TRBD1,TRBJ2-7,.
TGTGCCAGCAGTTCCACAGGGGAGGACACAGATACGCAGTATTTT,CASSSTGEDTDTQYF,TRBV28,.,TRBJ2-3,few
TGTGCCAGCAGTTTTTCAAGAGCTAGGGGCAGGAACACTGAAGCTTTCTTT,CASSFSRARGRNTEAFF,TRBV27,.,TRBJ1-1,few
TGTGCCAGCAGCTCCCCCCCTTGGACTAGAGACCTAGATACGCAGTATTTT,CASSSPPWTRDLDTQYF,TRBV3-1,TRBD2,TRBJ2-3,once
TGCAGTGCTAAGGGGAGTTTAGACTACGAGCAGTACTTC,CSAKGSLDYEQYF,TRBV20-1,.,TRBJ2-7,few
TGTGCCAGCAGCCGAACCGGGACAGGTTATTCACCCCTCCACTTT,CASSRTGTGYSPLHF,TRBV4-2,TRBD1,TRBJ1-6,many
TGTGCCACCAGTGATCACGACAGGGGGCGCGACGAGCAGTACTTC,CATSDHDRGRDEQYF,TRBV24-1,TRBD1,TRBJ2-7,many
TGCGCCAGCAGCTTGGGGTTGCAGGTTGGAGGCTACACCTTC,CASSLGLQVGGYTF,TRBV5-1,.,TRBJ1-2,few
TGTGCCAGCAGCTTAAGTGCGGGGACCCTCGACGAGCAGTACTTC,CASSLSAGTLDEQYF,TRBV11-2,.,TRBJ2-7,.
TGTGCCAGCAGCTTTTCATTCCTCCCCTACGAGCAGTACTTC,CASSFSFLPYEQYF,TRBV11-2,.,TRBJ2-7,once
TGTGCCAGCTCACCAGCTGCCGATATCTACGAGCAGTACTTC,CASSPAADIYEQYF,TRBV18,.,TRBJ2-7,many
TGTGCCACCAGCAGGAGGAGGGGCGGCCCAGATACGCAGTATTTT,CATSRRRGGPDTQYF,TRBV15,.,TRBJ2-3,.
TGTGCCAGCAGCCCCGGGGAAAACGGCAGGGATGAGCAGTTCTTC,CASSPGENGRDEQFF,TRBV5-4,.,TRBJ2-1,many
TGTGCCACCAGCAGAGAGGCGGCAGGGACAGATACGCAGTATTTT,CATSREAAGTDTQYF,TRBV15,.,TRBJ2-3,.
TGTGCCAGCGGAAGAGGGAGTGCCTACGAGCAGTACTTC,CASGRGSAYEQYF,TRBV6-1,.,TRBJ2-7,.
TGTGCCAGCAGATGGACTAGCGGGATTGAGCAGTTATTC,CASRWTSGIEQLF,TRBV7-9,TRBD2,TRBJ2-1,.
TGTGCCAGCAGTTTCCGGGACCGCGTGTCCAATGAGCAGTTCTTC,CASSFRDRVSNEQFF,TRBV28,.,TRBJ2-1,many
TGCGCCAGCGGGTACACTGGCACAGATACGCAGCATTTT,CASGYTGTDTQHF,TRBV5-1,.,TRBJ1-5,many
TGTGCCAGCAGCGCGGCTCCCGGGGAATACGAGCAGTACTTC,CASSAAPGEYEQYF,TRBV9,.,TRBJ2-7,many
TGTGCCTGGAGCCGGCTAAATCAGCCCCAGCATTTT,CAWSRLNQPQHF,TRBV30,.,TRBJ1-5,few
TGTGCCAGCAGCAACACAGGGATGAACACTGAAGCTTTCTTT,CASSNTGMNTEAFF,TRBV7-3,.,TRBJ1-1,many
TGCAGTGCTAGAGAAGGGGCCAGTTGGCAGCCCCAGCATTTT,CSAREGASWQPQHF,TRBV20-1,.,TRBJ1-5,many
TGTGCCAGCAGCACTAGCGGGTCGAACACCGGGGAGCTGTTTTTT,CASSTSGSNTGELFF,TRBV2,TRBD2,TRBJ2-2,many
TGTGCCAGCAGCCCACGGGGAGAGGGTAATTCACCCCTCCACTTT,CASSPRGEGNSPLHF,TRBV28,.,TRBJ1-6,many
TGTTCCAGCAGTTCCCTCCCAGTGGGCCCTAGCACAGATACGCAGTATTTT,CSSSSLPVGPSTDTQYF,TRBV27,.,TRBJ2-3,few
TGTGCCAGCACCCTGTCTGGAAACACCATATATTTT,CASTLSGNTIYF,TRBV11-2,.,TRBJ1-3,.
TGCGCCAGCAGCTTCCGAGGGGTAGAGACCCAGTACTTC,CASSFRGVETQYF,TRBV5-1,.,TRBJ2-5,once
TGCGCCAGCAGCTTCGAGCTTACCGAGCAGTTCTTC,CASSFELTEQFF,TRBV5-1,.,TRBJ2-1,many
TGTGCCAGCAAACCCGGACGGGCGAACACTGAAGCTTTCTTT,CASKPGRANTEAFF,TRBV6-1,.,TRBJ1-1,.
TGTGCCAGCATCTTATTATCTAGCGGGAGGGCCTGTGAGCAGTACTTC,CASILLSSGRACEQYF,TRBV9,TRBD2,TRBJ2-7,.
TGTGCCAGCAGCTTAGCGGAAGAGGGAATAGAAGAGACCCAGTACTTC,CASSLAEEGIEETQYF,TRBV7-2,.,TRBJ2-5,many
TGTGCCAGCAGTTACGAACGACAGGGAGGTAACTATGGCTACACCTTC,CASSYERQGGNYGYTF,TRBV6-5,TRBD1,TRBJ1-2,medium-sized
TGCGCCAGCAGCCTCACCCAGAGATCCCCAGACGAGCAGTACTTC,CASSLTQRSPDEQYF,TRBV4-1,.,TRBJ2-7,.
TGTGCCAGCAGCTTAAAAGGGCTAGCCCACAATGAGCAGTTCTTC,CASSLKGLAHNEQFF,TRBV7-3,.,TRBJ2-1,many